This is a list of T cell receptor beta chains from one sample in a study of CD8 T cells in ankylosing spondylitis. One entry per CDR3 protein results from TCRdb running MiXCR on the 5' RACE reads. The sample consists of 800,000 to 900,000 distinct CDR3 sequences, roughly 12% of them appearing once. What was sequenced was blood, either unsorted or a sorted T cell fraction (not recorded which). These receptors all stem from a male donor with ankylosing spondylitis. Each CDR3 is given with its conserved first and last residue. The order of the fields is J gene, V gene, CDR3 protein.

TRBJ2-2	TRBV5-1	CASSLEVTAEGELFF
TRBJ2-7	TRBV20-1	CSARDSGSFYEQYF
TRBJ1-4	TRBV12-3/TRBV12-4	CASSLRSGWPNEKLFF
TRBJ2-7	TRBV20-1	CSAVQRNAGFNEQYF
TRBJ2-1	TRBV9	CASSAQSYNEQFF
TRBJ2-7	TRBV18	CASSPRYYEQYF
TRBJ1-2	TRBV20-1	CSARGAVAYGYTF
TRBJ1-1	TRBV18	CASSPMTGRYTEAFF
TRBJ2-7	TRBV6-1	CASSEANRDYEQYF
TRBJ2-7	TRBV7-2	CASSPIAGDGSEQYF
TRBJ2-7	TRBV5-1	CASSTGLREQYF
TRBJ1-1	TRBV6-6	CASSDQIFLEAFF
TRBJ2-7	TRBV5-5	CASSFVLRLYEQYF
TRBJ2-3	TRBV28	CASSFGGGALRDTQYF
TRBJ1-1	TRBV24-1	CATSDPAAGEGTEAFF
TRBJ2-3	TRBV7-2	CASSSKRAYTDTQYF
TRBJ1-2	TRBV5-5	CASSWGPGANYGYTF
TRBJ1-2	TRBV5-1	CASSFGTGEYGYTF
TRBJ2-3	TRBV20-1	CSAEGGGASTDTQYF
TRBJ2-2	TRBV11-3	CASSQRTGPLNTGELFF
TRBJ2-7	TRBV6-2/TRBV6-3	CASSYDAYSYEQYF
TRBJ2-1	TRBV11-1	CASSPPASGATSYNEQFF
TRBJ1-5	TRBV29-1	CSVVGDTDQPQHF
TRBJ1-4	TRBV19	CASSVPGRPKGEKLFF
TRBJ2-1	TRBV20-1	CSARREYEQFF
TRBJ1-2	TRBV4-3	CASSQGREGGYTF
TRBJ1-5	TRBV6-1	CASSELGKDQPQHF
TRBJ1-4	TRBV27	CASRKKSLAAGGDEKLFF
TRBJ2-7	TRBV20-1	CSARVARRGQYF
TRBJ2-3	TRBV4-2	CASSQDMAGGRDTQYF
TRBJ2-7	TRBV19	CASSTRQGTYEQYF
TRBJ2-1	TRBV12-3/TRBV12-4	CASSLRASGSSYNEQFF
TRBJ2-7	TRBV28	CASSLRDYNF
TRBJ2-7	TRBV29-1	CSVSGTGLGEQYF
TRBJ1-6	TRBV27	CASSATGPPRGSPLHF
TRBJ2-7	TRBV7-2	CASSPQTGNEQYF
TRBJ2-5	TRBV7-9	CASSSGLAGGHRETQYF
TRBJ1-6	TRBV14	CASSHLEINSPLHF
TRBJ1-1	TRBV20-1	CSASLGGSGKAFF
TRBJ1-5	TRBV12-5	CASLHQGNQPQHF
TRBJ2-7	TRBV6-2/TRBV6-3	CASTQGLAGHSYEQYF
TRBJ1-5	TRBV2	CAICSEPRDVGYNQPQHF
TRBJ1-1	TRBV29-1	CSVRALYLNTEAFF
TRBJ1-2	TRBV5-5	CASSLRKTNYGYTF
TRBJ1-3	TRBV6-6	CASNSGFRNTIYF
TRBJ1-6	TRBV5-1	CASSLGQINNSPLHF
TRBJ2-7	TRBV5-8	CASSFGGDRSYF
TRBJ2-2	TRBV20-1	CSASGNTGELFF
TRBJ2-2	TRBV20-1	CSATSGGYTGELFF
TRBJ2-7	TRBV5-1	CASSFASLYEQYF